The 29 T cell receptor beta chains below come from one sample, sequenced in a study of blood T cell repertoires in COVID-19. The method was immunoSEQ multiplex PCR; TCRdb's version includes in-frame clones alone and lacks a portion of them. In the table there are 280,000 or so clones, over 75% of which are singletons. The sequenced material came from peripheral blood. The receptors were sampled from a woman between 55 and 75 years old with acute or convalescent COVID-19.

CDR3 sequence (DNA): TGTGCCATCAGAACAGGCGGGAGCTCCTACGAGCAGTACTTC. It is translated as CAIRTGGSSYEQYF. The chain has TRBV10-3 and TRBJ2-7; 7 bases match TRBD2. Looked up from germline, CDR1 is ENHRY and CDR2 is SYGVKD. The length of the CDR3 is 14 residues. V was pared by 6 bases and J by 0 bases, with 5 bases of the junction left unmatched.

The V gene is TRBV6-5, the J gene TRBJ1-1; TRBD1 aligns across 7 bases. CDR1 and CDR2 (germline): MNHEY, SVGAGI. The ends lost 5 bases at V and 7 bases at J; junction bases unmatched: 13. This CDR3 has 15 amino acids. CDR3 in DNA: TGTGCCAGCAGTCCAGAACAGGGGAGAACTGATGAAGCTTTCTTT. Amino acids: CASSPEQGRTDEAFF.

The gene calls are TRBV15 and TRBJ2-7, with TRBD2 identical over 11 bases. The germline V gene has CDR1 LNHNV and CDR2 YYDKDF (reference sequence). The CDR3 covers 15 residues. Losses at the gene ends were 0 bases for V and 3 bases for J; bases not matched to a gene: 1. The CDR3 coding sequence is TGTGCCACCAGCAGAGAACTAGCGGGAGACTACGAGCAGTACTTC. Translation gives CATSRELAGDYEQYF. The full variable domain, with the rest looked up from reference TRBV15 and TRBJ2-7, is DAMVIQNPRYQVTQFGKPVTLSCSQTLNHNVMYWYQQKSSQAPKLLFHYYDKDFNNEADTPDNFQSRRPNTSFCFLDIRSPGLGDTAMYLCATSRELAGDYEQYFGPGTRLTVT.

For the CDR3, the DNA is TGTGCCAGCAGCCCAGGAGGGGATCAGCCCCAGCATTTT. Translating gives CASSPGGDQPQHF. The rearrangement uses TRBV7-9 and TRBJ1-5, with D maybe TRBD1 (5 bases). Trimming left V 5 bases short and J 5 bases short, with 10 bases between. Per the germline V gene, CDR1 is SEHNR and CDR2 is FQNEAQ (reference sequence). The CDR3 extends over 13 amino acids.

CDR3 amino acids: CASSQDRQPQHF. The CDR3 DNA reads as TGTGCCAGCAGCCAAGACCGTCAGCCCCAGCATTTT. The chain recombines TRBV3-1 (or the pseudogene TRBV3-2) with TRBJ1-5; unclear D gene. Germline V gene sequence: CDR1 LGHDT, CDR2 YNNKEL (reference sequence). The V gene lost 0 bases and the J gene lost 6 bases, with 3 bases spanning the gap. The length of the CDR3 is 12 residues.

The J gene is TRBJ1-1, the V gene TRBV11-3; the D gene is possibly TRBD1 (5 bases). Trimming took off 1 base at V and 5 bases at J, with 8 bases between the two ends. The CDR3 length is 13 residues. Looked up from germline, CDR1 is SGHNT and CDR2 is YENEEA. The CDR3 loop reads CASSLVPGTEAFF. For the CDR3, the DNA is TGTGCCAGCAGCTTAGTCCCAGGGACTGAAGCTTTCTTT.

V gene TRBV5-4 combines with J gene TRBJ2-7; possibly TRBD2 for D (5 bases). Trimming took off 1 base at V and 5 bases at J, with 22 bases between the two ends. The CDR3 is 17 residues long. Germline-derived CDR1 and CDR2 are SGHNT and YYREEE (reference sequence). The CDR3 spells CASSLWGLRAAYNEQYF. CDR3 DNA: TGTGCCAGCAGCTTGTGGGGTTTGAGGGCCGCCTATAACGAGCAGTACTTC.

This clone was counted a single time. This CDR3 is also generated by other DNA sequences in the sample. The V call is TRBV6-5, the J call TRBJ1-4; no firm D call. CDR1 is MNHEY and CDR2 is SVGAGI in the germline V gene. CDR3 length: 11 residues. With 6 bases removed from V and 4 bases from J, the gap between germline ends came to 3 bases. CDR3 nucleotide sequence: TGTGCCAGCAGGTATAATGAAAAACTGTTTTTT. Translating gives CASRYNEKLFF.

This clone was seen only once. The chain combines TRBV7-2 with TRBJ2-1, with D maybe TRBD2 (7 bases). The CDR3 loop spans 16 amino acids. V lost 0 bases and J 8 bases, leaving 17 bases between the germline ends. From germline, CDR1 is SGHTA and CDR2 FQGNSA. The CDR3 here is CASSLATGLVPHEQFF. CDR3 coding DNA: TGTGCCAGCAGCTTAGCGACAGGACTAGTCCCCCATGAGCAGTTCTTC.

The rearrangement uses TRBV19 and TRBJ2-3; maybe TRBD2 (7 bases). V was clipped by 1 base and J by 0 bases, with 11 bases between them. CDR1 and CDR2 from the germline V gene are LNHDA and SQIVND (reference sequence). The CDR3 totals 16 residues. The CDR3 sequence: CASSIGRGASTDTQYF. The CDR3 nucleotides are TGTGCCAGTAGTATAGGTCGGGGGGCGAGCACAGATACGCAGTATTTT. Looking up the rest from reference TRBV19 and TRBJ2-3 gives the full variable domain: DGGITQSPKYLFRKEGQNVTLSCEQNLNHDAMYWYRQDPGQGLRLIYYSQIVNDFQKGDIAEGYSVSREKKESFPLTVTSAQKNPTAFYLCASSIGRGASTDTQYFGPGTRLTVL.

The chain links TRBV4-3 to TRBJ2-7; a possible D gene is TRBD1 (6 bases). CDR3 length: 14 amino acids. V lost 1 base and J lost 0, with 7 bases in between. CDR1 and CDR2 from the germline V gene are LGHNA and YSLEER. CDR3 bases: TGCGCCAGCAGCCAAGGACAGGCCTCCTACGAGCAGTACTTC. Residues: CASSQGQASYEQYF.

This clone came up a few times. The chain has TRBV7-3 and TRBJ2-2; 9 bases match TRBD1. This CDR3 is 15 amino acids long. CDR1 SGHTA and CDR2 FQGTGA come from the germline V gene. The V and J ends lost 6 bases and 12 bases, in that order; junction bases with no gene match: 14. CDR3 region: CASSLGTGREGQLFF. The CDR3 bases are TGTGCCAGCAGTTTAGGGACAGGGCGTGAGGGGCAGCTGTTTTTT.

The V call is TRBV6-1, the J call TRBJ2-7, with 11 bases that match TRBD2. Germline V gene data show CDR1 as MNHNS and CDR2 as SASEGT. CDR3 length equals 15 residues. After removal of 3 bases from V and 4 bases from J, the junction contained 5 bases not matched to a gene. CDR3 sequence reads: CASSDQLAGAYEQYF. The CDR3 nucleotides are TGTGCCAGCAGTGATCAACTAGCGGGAGCTTACGAGCAGTACTTC.

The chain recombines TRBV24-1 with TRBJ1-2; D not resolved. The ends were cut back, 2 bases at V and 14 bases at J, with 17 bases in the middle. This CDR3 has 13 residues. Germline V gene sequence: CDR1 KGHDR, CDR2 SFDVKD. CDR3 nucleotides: TGTGCCACCAGTGATTCCCCTTGGAGGGCCCATACCTTC. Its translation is CATSDSPWRAHTF.

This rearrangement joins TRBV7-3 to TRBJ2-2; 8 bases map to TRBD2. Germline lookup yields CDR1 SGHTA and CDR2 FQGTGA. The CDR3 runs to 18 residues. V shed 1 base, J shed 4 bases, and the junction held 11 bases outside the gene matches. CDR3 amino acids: CASSLIHRPGGVTGELFF. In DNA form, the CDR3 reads TGTGCCAGCAGCTTAATTCATCGGCCGGGAGGGGTCACCGGGGAGCTGTTTTTT.

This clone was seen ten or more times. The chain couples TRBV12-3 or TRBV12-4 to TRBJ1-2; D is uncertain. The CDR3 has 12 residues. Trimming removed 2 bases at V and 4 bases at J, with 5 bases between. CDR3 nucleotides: TGTGCCAGCAGTTTACGTCCCTATGGCTACACCTTC. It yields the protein CASSLRPYGYTF.

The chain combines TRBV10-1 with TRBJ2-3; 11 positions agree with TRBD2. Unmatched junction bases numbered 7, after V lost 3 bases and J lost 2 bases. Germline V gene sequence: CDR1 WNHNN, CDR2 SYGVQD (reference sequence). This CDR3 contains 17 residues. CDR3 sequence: CASSEWLAGGVTDTQYF. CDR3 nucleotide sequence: TGCGCCAGCAGTGAATGGCTAGCGGGAGGAGTCACAGATACGCAGTATTTT.

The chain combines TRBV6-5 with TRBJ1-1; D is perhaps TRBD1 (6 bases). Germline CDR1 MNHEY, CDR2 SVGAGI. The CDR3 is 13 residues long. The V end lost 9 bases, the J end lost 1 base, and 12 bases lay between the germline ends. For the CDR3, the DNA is TGTGCCAGTAGGCAGGGGCGGAACACTGAAGCTTTCTTT. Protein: CASRQGRNTEAFF.

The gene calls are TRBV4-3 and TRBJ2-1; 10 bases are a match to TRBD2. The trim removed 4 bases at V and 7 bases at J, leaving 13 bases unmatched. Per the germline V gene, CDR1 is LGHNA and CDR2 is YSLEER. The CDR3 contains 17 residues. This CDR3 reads CASSPGGASGSRNEQFF. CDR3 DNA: TGCGCCAGCAGCCCAGGAGGGGCTAGCGGGAGTAGGAATGAGCAGTTCTTC.

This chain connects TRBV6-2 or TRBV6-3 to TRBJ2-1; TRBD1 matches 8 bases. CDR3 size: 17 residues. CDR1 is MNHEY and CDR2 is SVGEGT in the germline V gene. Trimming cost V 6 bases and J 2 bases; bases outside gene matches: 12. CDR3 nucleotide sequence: TGTGCCAGCAGCTCCCTTCGGACAGGGAGAACCTACAATGAGCAGTTCTTC. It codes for CASSSLRTGRTYNEQFF.

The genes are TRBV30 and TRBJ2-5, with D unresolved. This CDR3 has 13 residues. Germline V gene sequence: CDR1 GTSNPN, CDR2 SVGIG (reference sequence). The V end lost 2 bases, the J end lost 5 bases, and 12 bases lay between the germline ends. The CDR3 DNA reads TGTGCCTGGAGTCCCGGTGGAGAGGAGACCCAGTACTTC. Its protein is CAWSPGGEETQYF.

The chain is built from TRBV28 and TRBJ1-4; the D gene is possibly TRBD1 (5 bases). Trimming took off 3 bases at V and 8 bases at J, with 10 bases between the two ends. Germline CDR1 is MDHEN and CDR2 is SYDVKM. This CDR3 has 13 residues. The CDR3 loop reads CASSFNRGEKLFF. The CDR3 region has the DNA TGTGCCAGCAGTTTTAATAGGGGCGAAAAACTGTTTTTT.

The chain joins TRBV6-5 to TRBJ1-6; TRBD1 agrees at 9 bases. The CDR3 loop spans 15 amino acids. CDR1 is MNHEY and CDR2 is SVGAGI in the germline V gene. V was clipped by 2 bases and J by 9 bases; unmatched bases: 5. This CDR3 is CASSYQGTGFSPLHF. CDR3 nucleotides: TGTGCCAGCAGTTACCAAGGGACAGGGTTTTCACCCCTCCACTTT.

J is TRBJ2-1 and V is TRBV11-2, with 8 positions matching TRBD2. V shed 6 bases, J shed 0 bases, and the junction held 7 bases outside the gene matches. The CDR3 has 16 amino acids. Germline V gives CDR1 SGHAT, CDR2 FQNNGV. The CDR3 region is CASSPGLGSSYNEQFF. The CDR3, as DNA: TGTGCCAGCAGTCCGGGACTAGGGAGCTCCTACAATGAGCAGTTCTTC.

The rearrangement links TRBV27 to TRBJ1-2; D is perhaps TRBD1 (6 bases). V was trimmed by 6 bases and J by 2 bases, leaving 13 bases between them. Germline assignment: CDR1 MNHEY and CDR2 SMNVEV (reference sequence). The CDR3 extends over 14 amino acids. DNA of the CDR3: TGTGCCAGCAGACCCTCTGGACAGAACTATGGCTACACCTTC. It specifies CASRPSGQNYGYTF.

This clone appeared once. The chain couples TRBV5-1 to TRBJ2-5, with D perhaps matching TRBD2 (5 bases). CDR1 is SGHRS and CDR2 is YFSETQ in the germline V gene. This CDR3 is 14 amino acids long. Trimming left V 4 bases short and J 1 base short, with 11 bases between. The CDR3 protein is CASSPRGLQETQYF. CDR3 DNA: TGCGCCAGCAGCCCCCGAGGGCTCCAAGAGACCCAGTACTTC.

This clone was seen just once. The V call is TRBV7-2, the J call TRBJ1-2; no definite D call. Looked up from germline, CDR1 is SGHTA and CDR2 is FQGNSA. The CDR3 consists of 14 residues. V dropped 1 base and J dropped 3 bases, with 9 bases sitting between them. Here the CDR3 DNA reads TGTGCCAGCAGCTTAGAGCTCGTGGACTATGGCTACACCTTC. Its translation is CASSLELVDYGYTF.

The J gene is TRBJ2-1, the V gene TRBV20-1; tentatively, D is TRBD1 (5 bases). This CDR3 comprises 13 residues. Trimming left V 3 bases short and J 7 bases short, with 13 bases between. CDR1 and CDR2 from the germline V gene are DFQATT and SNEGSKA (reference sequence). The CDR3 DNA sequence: TGCAGTGCTAGTATAGGGGCAGGGAATGAGCAGTTCTTC. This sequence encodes CSASIGAGNEQFF.

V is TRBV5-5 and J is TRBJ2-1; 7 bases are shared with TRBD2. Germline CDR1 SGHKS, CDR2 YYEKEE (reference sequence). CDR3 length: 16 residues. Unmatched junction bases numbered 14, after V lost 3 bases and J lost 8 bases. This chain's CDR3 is CASSWAWAGGSDEQFF. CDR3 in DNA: TGTGCCAGCAGCTGGGCCTGGGCCGGGGGGTCAGATGAGCAGTTCTTC.